This T cell receptor (beta chain) emerged from a study of T-cell memory formation after mild COVID-19. Study-level information: Largely, TCR clusters stayed within a single donor.

TCRdb reprocessed the 5' RACE reads with MiXCR, giving one entry per CDR3 protein. Of 65,000 to 90,000 distinct CDR3 sequences in the sample, around 13% were seen once. CDR3 length equals 15 residues. The germline CDR1 and CDR2 sequences are SGHVS and FNYEAQ. V was pared by 5 bases and J by 0 bases, with 14 bases between. J is TRBJ2-7 and V is TRBV7-6, with D possibly matching TRBD1 (5 bases). This TCR was sampled from an adult woman who had mild COVID-19 (a few samples of this study predate the infection). Cell type and time point are not known. Sequencing was done on a sample of PBMCs or a T cell subset sorted from them (not recorded which). CDR3 residues: CASSLDTTPSYEQYF. CDR3 sequence (DNA): TGTGCCAGCAGCCTGGACACAACCCCCTCCTACGAGCAGTACTTC.